The TCR beta chain under discussion was sequenced for a study of post-analysis software for immune sequencing data. Overall study results and limits: Among multiple sclerosis patients, normalized Chao1 diversity was significantly below that of controls. Controls showed lower frequencies than patients for several TRBV segments, and TRBV5-6, TRBV5-1 and TRBV20-1 were among these.

For this clonotype: Antigen specificity is unknown.

cDNA libraries of TCR beta carried unique molecular identifiers. From approximately 1 to 10 million T cells, around 500,000 cDNA molecules were obtained. MiXCR was run by TCRdb on the PCR reads, yielding one entry per CDR3 protein. The sample has some 890,000 distinct CDR3 sequences, 53% seen once. The V gene lost 4 bases and the J gene lost 5 bases, with 18 bases spanning the gap. Germline values: CDR1 LGHDT, CDR2 YNNKEL (reference sequence). This CDR3 contains 15 residues. The receptor was derived from a girl aged 5 to 17 with multiple sclerosis. The specimen was blood. The V call is TRBV3-1, the J call TRBJ2-7, with D perhaps TRBD2 (6 bases). The CDR3 spells CASSPPGLLFDEQYF. In DNA, the CDR3 is TGTGCCAGCAGCCCCCCGGGACTCCTTTTCGACGAGCAGTACTTC.